This T cell receptor beta chain was sequenced during a study of blood T cell repertoires in COVID-19. The CDR3 totals 14 residues. Trimming took 6 bases from V and 1 from J, leaving 12 bases between them. The germline CDR1 and CDR2 sequences are MDHEN and SYDVKM. Authors' methods: Amplified reference gene primers provided the basis for estimating nucleated cell counts. Produced via immunoSEQ multiplex PCR; TCRdb's table is partial and in-frame only. The DNA was the basis for D and trimming; V, J and clone size are from that table. The sample records about 120,000 clones, about four fifths being singletons.

This TCR was recovered from a human donor in a cohort sampled during active COVID-19. The genes are TRBV28 and TRBJ1-1, with D tentatively TRBD1 (6 bases). Sequencing was performed on peripheral blood. CDR3 sequence: CASSLRTENTEAFF. CDR3 sequence (DNA): TGTGCCAGCAGCCTCCGGACAGAGAACACTGAAGCTTTCTTT.